This T cell receptor beta chain stems from a study of T-cell memory formation after mild COVID-19. A 5'RACE reaction primed in the constant segment made cDNA libraries of TCR alpha and TCR beta, and these carried sample barcodes and UMIs. One entry per CDR3 protein results from TCRdb running MiXCR on the 5' RACE reads. Here the sample spans 45,000 to 55,000 distinct CDR3 sequences, approximately 9% being singletons. The V and J ends lost 0 bases and 6 bases respectively, with 15 bases between them. Germline V lookup: CDR1 DFQATT, CDR2 SNEGSKA (reference sequence). This CDR3 has 15 amino acids. This clonotype occurred a few times.

The specimen sequenced was PBMCs or a T cell subset sorted from them (not recorded which). This sequence originates from an adult woman who had mild COVID-19 (a few samples of this study predate the infection). Cell type and time point are not known. The chain links TRBV20-1 to TRBJ2-1; D may be TRBD1 or TRBD2 (5 bases each). The DNA of the CDR3 is TGCAGTGCTAGAGATCCGGGGCTAGACACCAATGAGCAGTTCTTC. This gives the protein CSARDPGLDTNEQFF.